This passage covers 7 T cell receptor beta chains from one sample sequenced in a study of molecular identifiers for immune sequencing clone quantification. TCRdb re-analysed the PCR reads in MiXCR, keeping a single row per CDR3 protein. The table records under 600,000 distinct CDR3 sequences, around 23% of them present only once. The specimen sequenced was naive CD8+ T cells from blood, with Jurkat cell RNA spiked in. Subset in this sample: FACS-sorted CD8+CD4-CCR7+CD45RA+ naive T cells. Receptors were obtained from a human donor in good health. Some libraries in this study had Jurkat cell RNA spiked in.

Comments on this clonotype: It may be a read error: a sequence one base away is much more abundant. The chain uses TRBV24-1 and TRBJ2-3; 7 positions agree with TRBD1. The CDR3 is 16 residues long. Germline loops: CDR1 KGHDR, CDR2 SFDVKD. The CDR3 sequence: CATSDSEGAYTDTEYF. The CDR3 DNA is TGTGCCACCAGTGATTCCGAGGGGGCCTACACAGATACGGAGTATTTT.

This clonotype was seen a handful of times. J is TRBJ2-7 and V is TRBV3-1, with D possibly TRBD1 on 5 matching bases. Trimming took off 4 bases at V and 0 bases at J, with 10 bases between the two ends. Looked up from germline, CDR1 is LGHDT and CDR2 is YNNKEL (reference sequence). The CDR3 is made up of 14 amino acids. DNA of the CDR3: TGTGCCAGCAGCCCGGACACCCACTCCTACGAGCAGTACTTC. This sequence encodes CASSPDTHSYEQYF.

Turning to this clonotype: This is likely a read error, given that the CDR3 carries no conserved phenylalanine or tryptophan at its end. The chain recombines TRBV19 with TRBJ1-5; 9 bases agree with TRBD1. This CDR3 comprises 14 residues. J was trimmed by 6 bases and V by 5 bases; bases with no gene match: 5. The germline gives CDR1 LNHDA, CDR2 SQIVND (reference sequence). CDR3 sequence (DNA): TGTGCCAGTAGTGGCAAACAGGGGGCTCAGCCCCAGCATCTT. This sequence encodes CASSGKQGAQPQHL.

Ten or more counts support this clonotype. V usage is TRBV20-1 and J usage is TRBJ2-4, with 10 bases fitting TRBD1. With 1 base clipped from V and 3 bases from J, the junction kept 3 bases outside the gene matches. Per germline, CDR1 DFQATT and CDR2 SNEGSKA (reference sequence). CDR3 length equals 15 residues. The DNA for the CDR3 is TGCAGTGCTAGAGCCGGGACAGGGGACAAAAACATTCAGTACTTC. As protein: CSARAGTGDKNIQYF.

On this clonotype itself: At one of its ends the junction is not consistent with the germline gene, which may arise from a read error. The rearrangement uses TRBV28 and TRBJ2-5, with 9 nucleotides matching TRBD2. This CDR3 is built from 16 residues. CDR1 and CDR2 from the germline V gene are MDHEN and SYDVKM. This CDR3 reads CAGSISSGVYQETQYF. The CDR3 DNA sequence: TGTGCCGGCAGTATATCTAGCGGGGTGTACCAAGAGACCCAGTACTTC.

Points on this clonotype: This may be a read error, as it is one base from a much larger clone. The rearrangement uses TRBV2 and TRBJ2-3, with 12 bases matching TRBD2. Germline assignment: CDR1 SNHLY and CDR2 FYNNEI. The CDR3 totals 15 residues. The CDR3 coding sequence is TGTGCCAGCAAGACTAGCGGGGGTAGCACAGCTACGCAGTATTTT. Amino acids: CASKTSGGSTATQYF.

This clonotype was detected a few times. V usage is TRBV7-6 and J usage is TRBJ2-1, with TRBD2 identical over 8 bases. With V trimmed by 3 bases and J by 8 bases, 6 bases remained unmatched. The CDR3 runs to 14 residues. Germline loops: CDR1 SGHVS, CDR2 FNYEAQ. This CDR3 reads CASSFNLAGDEQFF. CDR3 DNA sequence: TGTGCCAGCAGCTTTAATCTAGCGGGCGATGAGCAGTTCTTC.